The 27 T cell receptor beta chains below were found in one sample sequenced in a study of CD8+ T cells in alopecia areata. RNA was isolated and reverse transcribed to cDNA, the sequencing template. The data were produced by immunoSEQ multiplex PCR, yet TCRdb's version contains in-frame clones alone and is incomplete. The sample lists 90,000 to 150,000 clones, around 58% occurring once. Indicated treatment: oral pan-JAK inhibitor, 5-10 mg twice daily. This material consisted of CD8+ T cells sorted from blood, taken at week 4, from a patient treated with tofacitinib. The receptors shown here come from a human donor with alopecia areata.

The CDR3 region has the DNA TGCAGCGCCCTCAGCCCGAACACCGGGGAGCTGTTTTTT. As protein: CSALSPNTGELFF. The chain combines TRBV29-1 with TRBJ2-2, with D unresolved. V was trimmed by 7 bases and J by 0 bases, leaving 9 bases between them. Germline V CDR1 and CDR2: SQVTM, ANQGSEA. The CDR3 runs 13 residues.

The chain joins TRBV7-8 to TRBJ1-4; D is unclear. Germline V gene sequence: CDR1 SGHVS, CDR2 FQNEAQ. Trimming left V 3 bases short and J 7 bases short, with 12 bases between. This CDR3 has 14 residues. DNA for the CDR3: TGTGCCAGCAGCTTCACGGAGGAGGGTGAAAAACTGTTTTTT. Translated, it gives CASSFTEEGEKLFF.

This clone has more than one count but fewer than ten. This rearrangement joins TRBV5-6 to TRBJ2-5, with D possibly being TRBD1 (6 bases). Germline V gives CDR1 SGHDT, CDR2 YYEEEE. V lost 2 bases and J 5 bases, leaving 10 bases between the germline ends. This CDR3 comprises 13 residues. CDR3 loop: CASSFGQGETQYF. The CDR3 DNA sequence: TGTGCCAGCAGCTTCGGGCAGGGGGAGACCCAGTACTTC.

This clone was seen a few times. The chain joins TRBV29-1 to TRBJ2-5; TRBD2 might be the D (7 bases). The germline V and J ends were trimmed by 5 bases and 4 bases, with 17 bases remaining between them. The V gene's germline CDR1 is SQVTM and CDR2 ANQGSEA. This CDR3 region has 14 residues. In DNA form, the CDR3 reads TGCAGCGTTAGATTTCCCCGGGGGGCAGAGACCCAGTACTTC. Its translation: CSVRFPRGAETQYF. The variable domain in full, completed from reference TRBV29-1 and TRBJ2-5, reads SAVISQKPSRDICQRGTSLTIQCQVDSQVTMMFWYRQQPGQSLTLIATANQGSEATYESGFVIDKFPISRPNLTFSTLTVSNMSPEDSSIYLCSVRFPRGAETQYFGPGTRLLVL.

The rearrangement joins TRBV5-6 to TRBJ2-7; D tentatively fits TRBD1 or TRBD2 (5 bases each). Per the germline V gene, CDR1 is SGHDT and CDR2 is YYEEEE. The CDR3 is 12 residues long. V lost 4 bases to trimming and J lost 4 bases, with 9 bases between them. This chain's CDR3 is CASSPGSYEQYF. The CDR3 DNA follows: TGTGCCAGCAGCCCAGGGAGTTACGAGCAGTACTTC.

The V gene is TRBV30, the J gene TRBJ2-7; 7 nucleotides line up with TRBD1. V shed 5 bases, J shed 2 bases, and the junction held 6 bases outside the gene matches. From germline, CDR1 is GTSNPN and CDR2 SVGIG (reference sequence). The CDR3 contains 13 residues. The DNA of the CDR3 is TGTGCCTGGTGTATAGGGACAGCCTACGAGCAGTACTTC. This gives the protein CAWCIGTAYEQYF.

The chain recombines TRBV29-1 with TRBJ2-1, with a weak D call TRBD1 (6 bases). There are 16 residues in the CDR3. Trimming took off 6 bases at V and 3 bases at J, with 21 bases between the two ends. CDR1 and CDR2 (germline): SQVTM, ANQGSEA. In DNA, the CDR3 is TGCAGCGTCGTGCTGGGGGCAGTTAACGACTACAATGAGCAGTTCTTC. Translation gives CSVVLGAVNDYNEQFF.

The chain has TRBV30 and TRBJ2-1; D call uncertain. There are 15 residues in the CDR3. Germline CDR1 and CDR2: GTSNPN and SVGIG (reference sequence). V was shortened by 2 bases and J by 0 bases, with 11 bases between the two germline ends. The CDR3 protein is CAWSLSWGSYNEQFF. CDR3 DNA: TGTGCCTGGAGTCTCTCTTGGGGCTCCTACAATGAGCAGTTCTTC. The whole variable domain, remainder taken from reference TRBV30 and TRBJ2-1, is SQTIHQWPATLVQPVGSPLSLECTVEGTSNPNLYWYRQAAGRGLQLLFYSVGIGQISSEVPQNLSASRPQDRQFILSSKKLLLSDSGFYLCAWSLSWGSYNEQFFGPGTRLTVL.

This clone was observed a few times. The chain has TRBV7-9 and TRBJ1-1; the D is unclear. The CDR3 has 13 residues. Germline V CDR1 and CDR2: SEHNR, FQNEAQ (reference sequence). V was clipped by 1 base and J by 4 bases, with 7 bases between them. The CDR3 spells CASSLEESTEAFF. The CDR3 DNA follows: TGTGCCAGCAGCTTAGAGGAAAGCACTGAAGCTTTCTTT.

This clone is a singleton in its sample. The rearrangement links TRBV28 to TRBJ1-2; D is uncertain. V was shortened by 6 bases and J by 6 bases, with 23 bases between the two germline ends. The CDR3 consists of 16 residues. CDR1 MDHEN and CDR2 SYDVKM come from the germline V gene. The CDR3 DNA is TGTGCCAGCAGAGTGTACACAAGGGCCCGGGTAGATGGCTACACCTTC. It translates to CASRVYTRARVDGYTF.

This chain joins TRBV30 and TRBJ2-3; 11 positions agree with TRBD2. J gave up 0 bases and V 7 bases, and 6 bases lay outside the gene matches. The length of the CDR3 is 15 residues. Germline-derived CDR1 and CDR2 are GTSNPN and SVGIG (reference sequence). This chain's CDR3 is CASSGLAASTDTQYF. CDR3 sequence (DNA): TGTGCCTCCTCGGGACTAGCGGCTAGCACAGATACGCAGTATTTT.

The chain recombines TRBV9 with TRBJ1-5, with D unclear. The length of the CDR3 is 14 residues. V was cut by 4 bases and J by 3 bases, with 11 bases left in between. Germline V gives CDR1 SGDLS, CDR2 YYNGEE. As DNA, the CDR3 is TGTGCCAGCAGCCCGGACGGTTTCAATCAGCCCCAGCATTTT. It codes for CASSPDGFNQPQHF.

V usage is TRBV15 and J usage is TRBJ1-4, with a weak D call TRBD1 (5 bases). CDR1 and CDR2 (germline): LNHNV, YYDKDF (reference sequence). This CDR3 contains 13 residues. Trimming took off 8 bases at V and 5 bases at J, with 12 bases between the two ends. CDR3 residues: CATRGRANEKLFF. Written as DNA, the CDR3 is TGTGCCACCCGGGGCAGGGCGAATGAAAAACTGTTTTTT. Full variable domain (outside the CDR3, taken from reference TRBV15 and TRBJ1-4): DAMVIQNPRYQVTQFGKPVTLSCSQTLNHNVMYWYQQKSSQAPKLLFHYYDKDFNNEADTPDNFQSRRPNTSFCFLDIRSPGLGDTAMYLCATRGRANEKLFFGSGTQLSVL.

For this clone: One junction end does not reproduce the germline sequence, and a read error may be involved. V and J are TRBV29-1 and TRBJ1-2; D possibly corresponds to TRBD1 (5 bases). This CDR3 has 10 residues. Germline assignment: CDR1 SQVTM and CDR2 ANQGSEA. The CDR3 sequence: CSVEDRGTFF. Here the CDR3 DNA reads TGCAGCGTTGAAGATCGGGGCACCTTCTTC.

This clone was recorded a few times. J is TRBJ2-4 and V is TRBV12-5; TRBD1 agrees at 8 bases. The CDR3 is 17 amino acids. CDR1 is LGHNT, CDR2 FRNRAP, per germline. V shed 4 bases and J 0 bases; nucleotides not matched to a gene: 8. The CDR3 nucleotides read TGTGCTAGTGGTTCAGGACAGGGTTCGCTAGCCAAAAACATTCAGTACTTC. This gives the protein CASGSGQGSLAKNIQYF.

This sequence joins TRBV6-1 and TRBJ1-2, with a tentative D call TRBD1 (6 bases). The CDR3 is made up of 14 amino acids. Deletions cut 6 bases from V and 6 bases from J, with 17 bases between. CDR1 MNHNS and CDR2 SASEGT come from the germline V gene. CDR3 coding DNA: TGTGCCAGCAGCGGCGGTGCGGACAGCGATGGCTACACCTTC. Amino acids: CASSGGADSDGYTF.

V and J are TRBV29-1 and TRBJ2-7; the match to TRBD2 covers 8 bases. Per the germline V gene, CDR1 is SQVTM and CDR2 is ANQGSEA. The V and J ends lost 3 bases and 4 bases, in that order; junction bases with no gene match: 8. The CDR3 is 14 amino acids. CDR3 loop: CSVDLGAGGYEQYF. CDR3 coding DNA: TGCAGCGTTGATCTGGGCGCGGGGGGTTACGAGCAGTACTTC.

This clone was recorded a few times. V usage is TRBV13 and J usage is TRBJ2-6; 9 positions match TRBD1. Losses at the gene ends were 4 bases for V and 3 bases for J; bases not matched to a gene: 16. This CDR3 contains 20 residues. Germline CDR1 PRHDT, CDR2 FYEKMQ (reference sequence). The CDR3 protein is CASSYGTWDREKGGANVLTF. CDR3 sequence (DNA): TGTGCCAGCAGCTATGGCACATGGGACAGGGAGAAAGGTGGGGCCAACGTCCTGACTTTC.

The chain links TRBV27 to TRBJ2-5, with TRBD2 matching 10 bases. V gave up 1 base and J gave up 2 bases; unmatched junction bases: 4. Per the germline V gene, CDR1 is MNHEY and CDR2 is SMNVEV (reference sequence). This CDR3 has 16 residues. This CDR3 reads CASSLLAGGLQETQYF. In DNA, the CDR3 is TGTGCCAGCAGTTTATTAGCGGGGGGCTTACAAGAGACCCAGTACTTC.

The V and J genes are TRBV9 and TRBJ2-3; TRBD2 matches 11 bases. Per the germline V gene, CDR1 is SGDLS and CDR2 is YYNGEE. J gave up 0 bases and V 1 base, and 7 bases lay outside the gene matches. The CDR3 consists of 18 residues. The CDR3 reads CASSVYGTSGTSTDTQYF. The CDR3 nucleotides read TGTGCCAGCAGCGTATACGGGACTAGCGGCACTAGCACAGATACGCAGTATTTT. Using reference TRBV9 and TRBJ2-3 for the parts outside the CDR3, the full variable domain is DSGVTQTPKHLITATGQRVTLRCSPRSGDLSVYWYQQSLDQGLQFLIQYYNGEERAKGNILERFSAQQFPDLHSELNLSSLELGDSALYFCASSVYGTSGTSTDTQYFGPGTRLTVL.

This clone was recorded a few times. The rearrangement joins TRBV25-1 to TRBJ1-1, with TRBD1 identical over 9 bases. V gave up 4 bases and J gave up 0 bases; unmatched junction bases: 6. This CDR3 is built from 16 residues. Germline V gene data show CDR1 as MGHDK and CDR2 as SYGVNS. The CDR3 here is CASSVGTGWMNTEAFF. The CDR3, as DNA: TGTGCCAGCAGTGTAGGGACAGGGTGGATGAACACTGAAGCTTTCTTT.

This chain links TRBV29-1 with TRBJ1-2; 7 nucleotides line up with TRBD1. Germline CDR1 SQVTM, CDR2 ANQGSEA. V lost 6 bases, J lost 4 bases, and 8 bases stayed unmatched. This CDR3 has 13 amino acids. CDR3 in amino acids: CSVGQDGGYGYTF. The CDR3 DNA is TGCAGCGTCGGACAGGATGGGGGCTATGGCTACACCTTC.

The chain couples TRBV7-9 to TRBJ2-1, with a weak D call TRBD1 (5 bases). V was shortened by 5 bases and J by 0 bases, with 14 bases between the two germline ends. CDR3 size: 16 residues. Germline V gene data show CDR1 as SEHNR and CDR2 as FQNEAQ (reference sequence). CDR3 sequence: CASSDSSPGSYNEQFF. In DNA, the CDR3 is TGTGCCAGCAGCGACAGTTCCCCCGGCTCCTACAATGAGCAGTTCTTC.

The chain carries TRBV2 and TRBJ2-1, with 12 bases that match TRBD2. V trimming: 5 bases; J trimming: 8 bases; junction bases outside the gene matches: 7. The CDR3 spans 15 residues. CDR1 and CDR2 from the germline V gene are SNHLY and FYNNEI. The CDR3 bases are TGTGCCAGCAGTCCCCTAGCGGGGGGGCTCGATGAGCAGTTCTTC. Translated: CASSPLAGGLDEQFF.

In its sample, this clone was seen a few times. The gene calls are TRBV29-1 and TRBJ2-5; D might be TRBD1 (5 bases). The length of the CDR3 is 15 residues. The ends were cut back, 4 bases at V and 2 bases at J, with 17 bases in the middle. Germline V gene data show CDR1 as SQVTM and CDR2 as ANQGSEA. DNA of the CDR3: TGCAGCGTTGTACCCCCAGGACATGGACAAGAGACCCAGTACTTC. It is translated as CSVVPPGHGQETQYF.

The rearrangement joins TRBV5-1 to TRBJ2-5, with 12 nucleotides matching TRBD2. V lost 4 bases, J lost 5 bases, and 9 bases stayed unmatched. The CDR3 consists of 16 residues. Germline V gives CDR1 SGHRS, CDR2 YFSETQ. For the CDR3, the DNA is TGCGCCAGCAGCCTCCCTAGCGGGGGGGCCAGTGAGACCCAGTACTTC. The encoded protein is CASSLPSGGASETQYF.

The genes are TRBV5-1 and TRBJ2-5; D unclear. V dropped 2 bases and J dropped 2 bases, with 4 bases sitting between them. The germline V gene encodes CDR1 SGHRS and CDR2 YFSETQ. The CDR3 extends over 12 amino acids. CDR3 residues: CASSFDQETQYF. The CDR3 DNA sequence: TGCGCCAGCAGCTTCGATCAAGAGACCCAGTACTTC.